These T cell receptor beta chains were read from a single sample in a study of blood T cell repertoires in COVID-19. Produced via immunoSEQ multiplex PCR; TCRdb's table is partial and in-frame only. The sample lists roughly 290,000 clones, about 90% occurring once. What was sequenced was peripheral blood. These receptors originate from a woman aged 30 to 39 who had recovered from COVID-19. Each CDR3 is given without its conserved first and last residue. Fields, in order: J gene, V gene, CDR3 protein.

TRBJ1-2,TRBV7-2,ASSLGGGADYGYT
TRBJ2-1,TRBV27,ASSLGGSGDEQF
TRBJ2-7,TRBV7-2,ANLGTSGTYEQY
TRBJ1-6,TRBV2,ASAQGTNSPLH
TRBJ2-2,TRBV6-5,ASSYSSGWTTGELF
TRBJ1-5,TRBV6-2/TRBV6-3,ASSSETGMENQPQH
TRBJ1-1,TRBV30,AWSVLGQGDAF
TRBJ2-7,TRBV6-5,ASSLDIYEQY
TRBJ1-3,TRBV11-2,ASSPGGTGTTGNTIY
TRBJ2-1,TRBV7-3,ASSRGLAHEQF
TRBJ1-5,TRBV19,ASRRDLGTAANQPQH
TRBJ2-5,TRBV6-5,ASSHGLQETQY
TRBJ2-3,TRBV18,ASSHYTGSPDLLTDTQY
TRBJ2-7,TRBV24-1,ATSDYKGDKPYEQY
TRBJ2-5,TRBV6-5,ASSWGRSGETQY
TRBJ2-7,TRBV12-3/TRBV12-4,ASSRVNSYEQY
TRBJ1-2,TRBV5-6,ASSFEGTNYGYT
TRBJ1-2,TRBV2,ASSAAGVGYGYT
TRBJ1-2,TRBV5-6,ASSPGPAGQGYYGYT
TRBJ2-5,TRBV30,AWSVRGGQETQY
TRBJ1-1,TRBV2,ASSRNTEAF
TRBJ2-5,TRBV7-2,ASSQRGWGYQETQY
TRBJ1-2,TRBV5-4,ASSLDRVSDGYT
TRBJ2-7,TRBV4-1,ASSQGLAWEQY
TRBJ2-2,TRBV5-1,ASSFSTVGGGELF
TRBJ2-2,TRBV4-1,ASSPSRGAGTGELF
TRBJ2-3,TRBV5-1,ASSSGLAVSTDTQY
TRBJ2-4,TRBV19,ASSPDGGQIAKNIQY
TRBJ2-3,TRBV27,ASSLVASAFFDTQY
TRBJ1-1,TRBV19,ASSIPPLTEAF
TRBJ1-5,TRBV27,ASSPLGGAQPQH
TRBJ2-3,TRBV19,ASSIVTGSTDTQY
TRBJ2-6,TRBV5-1,ASSLAPSGANVLT
TRBJ1-5,TRBV5-1,ASSPQGGPGEPQH
TRBJ2-3,TRBV6-2/TRBV6-3,ASSYRILPRDTQY
TRBJ2-3,TRBV10-1,ASSPGEGPYSDTQY
TRBJ2-5,TRBV29-1,SVVGWARGPQETQY
TRBJ2-7,TRBV5-1,ASSSQVEQY
TRBJ2-7,TRBV28,ASSLWRMSSYEQY
TRBJ1-5,TRBV5-1,ASSLDPDQPQH
TRBJ2-5,TRBV5-1,ASSPTEGRGQETQY
TRBJ2-5,TRBV11-2,ASSSLGLAGGRKTQY
TRBJ1-3,TRBV5-6,ASSFDAGVGNTIY
TRBJ1-1,TRBV19,ASSLSRRGDTEAF
TRBJ1-3,TRBV3-1/TRBV3-2,ASSQGRGGNTIY
TRBJ1-2,TRBV3-1/TRBV3-2,ASSQASQLRSYGYT
TRBJ2-1,TRBV6-2/TRBV6-3,ASSYSVTSGRRRPQF
TRBJ1-6,TRBV2,ASSEAATATKGSPLH
TRBJ2-2,TRBV13,ASSLMVAGGPNTGELF
TRBJ2-3,TRBV28,ASTQTLWNRGRGDTQY